These 10 T cell receptor beta chains originate from one sample sequenced in a study of T cell responses to AZD1222 COVID-19 vaccine. TCRdb's copy holds only in-frame clones and misses some; the assay was immunoSEQ multiplex PCR. The sample has about 140,000 clones, approximately 90% seen once; the top ten hold around 3.6%. The sample here was peripheral blood, taken on day 0 of AZD1222 vaccination. These receptors all stem from an adult in good health.

This clone was detected a few times. The chain joins TRBV3-1 (or the pseudogene TRBV3-2) to TRBJ2-3; TRBD2 aligns across 8 bases. Germline CDR1 reads LGHDT; CDR2 reads YNNKEL (reference sequence). The junction had 10 bases not matched to a gene; V was cut back by 4 bases and J by 4 bases. The CDR3 has 16 amino acids. Here the CDR3 reads CASSLRGAGAPDTQYF. CDR3 nucleotides: TGTGCCAGCAGCCTTAGGGGAGCGGGAGCCCCAGATACGCAGTATTTT.

The chain employs TRBV25-1 and TRBJ1-1; a weak D match, TRBD1 (5 bases). Germline lookup yields CDR1 MGHDK and CDR2 SYGVNS. V lost 3 bases to trimming and J lost 5 bases, with 19 bases between them. The CDR3 has 16 residues. The CDR3 sequence is CASSDFRFQGRTEAFF. DNA for the CDR3: TGTGCCAGCAGTGATTTTAGGTTCCAGGGACGAACTGAAGCTTTCTTT. Full variable domain (remainder filled in from reference TRBV25-1 and TRBJ1-1): EADIYQTPRYLVIGTGKKITLECSQTMGHDKMYWYQQDPGMELHLIHYSYGVNSTEKGDLSSESTVSRIRTEHFPLTLESARPSHTSQYLCASSDFRFQGRTEAFFGQGTRLTVV.

The chain carries TRBV5-1 and TRBJ1-1; D is possibly TRBD1 (6 bases). CDR1 SGHRS and CDR2 YFSETQ come from the germline V gene. V lost 2 bases to trimming and J lost 3 bases, with 14 bases between them. This CDR3 spans 15 amino acids. The DNA of the CDR3 is TGCGCCAGCAGCTTCCTGGGGGGCGCGGACACTGAAGCTTTCTTT. Its protein product is CASSFLGGADTEAFF. The variable domain in full, completed from reference TRBV5-1 and TRBJ1-1, reads KAGVTQTPRYLIKTRGQQVTLSCSPISGHRSVSWYQQTPGQGLQFLFEYFSETQRNKGNFPGRFSGRQFSNSRSEMNVSTLELGDSALYLCASSFLGGADTEAFFGQGTRLTVV.

This chain connects TRBV3-1 (or the pseudogene TRBV3-2) to TRBJ1-1, with 11 bases that match TRBD1. Germline CDR1 is LGHDT and CDR2 is YNNKEL (reference sequence). V trimming: 5 bases; J trimming: 6 bases; junction bases outside the gene matches: 5. The CDR3 totals 14 residues. CDR3 amino acids: CASSWTGGWSEAFF. The CDR3 DNA is TGTGCCAGCAGCTGGACAGGGGGCTGGTCTGAAGCTTTCTTT.

The chain carries TRBV2 and TRBJ2-7; D not resolved. The V and J ends lost 4 bases and 2 bases respectively, with 3 bases between them. The CDR3 has 11 residues. The germline V gene has CDR1 SNHLY and CDR2 FYNNEI. The CDR3 DNA reads as TGTGCCAGCAGTGCCCCCTACGAGCAGTACTTC. This sequence encodes CASSAPYEQYF.

The chain carries TRBV7-2 and TRBJ2-3; TRBD1 agrees at 9 bases. Germline CDR1 is SGHTA and CDR2 is FQGNSA. This CDR3 has 17 residues. J lost 4 bases, V lost 5 bases, and 13 bases had no gene match. CDR3 nucleotide sequence: TGTGCCAGCAGCATCAACCCACAGGGGGCGCGGGCAGATACGCAGTATTTT. Its protein product is CASSINPQGARADTQYF.

For the CDR3, the DNA is TGTGCCAGCAGTACGGGAGTCCCCAATTCACCCCTCCACTTT. As protein: CASSTGVPNSPLHF. The chain recombines TRBV5-5 with TRBJ1-6; no clear D gene. V was trimmed by 5 bases and J by 7 bases, leaving 13 bases between them. The germline gives CDR1 SGHKS, CDR2 YYEKEE (reference sequence). The CDR3 length is 14 residues.

The V call is TRBV7-2, the J call TRBJ1-1, with D possibly being TRBD1 (5 bases). The V gene lost 3 bases and the J gene lost 5 bases, with 13 bases spanning the gap. The CDR3 extends over 14 amino acids. Germline CDR1 and CDR2: SGHTA and FQGNSA. In DNA form, the CDR3 reads TGTGCCAGCAGCTTTTCAGGGCAAGGGACTGAAGCTTTCTTT. This translates into CASSFSGQGTEAFF.

CDR3 in amino acids: CAISAAAPGVLHTEAFF. The CDR3 DNA is TGTGCCATCAGTGCTGCGGCACCCGGGGTGTTGCACACTGAAGCTTTCTTT. The chain has TRBV10-3 and TRBJ1-1; D ambiguous. The CDR3 extends over 17 amino acids. Germline V gives CDR1 ENHRY, CDR2 SYGVKD. V shed 4 bases and J shed 3 bases, with 21 bases lying between them.

The rearrangement uses TRBV11-2 and TRBJ1-1; a possible D gene is TRBD1 (5 bases). Germline CDR1 and CDR2: SGHAT and FQNNGV. CDR3 size: 15 residues. The V gene lost 2 bases and the J gene lost 0 bases, with 10 bases spanning the gap. The CDR3 spells CASSLSGALNTEAFF. CDR3 nucleotide sequence: TGTGCCAGCAGCTTATCTGGGGCTTTGAACACTGAAGCTTTCTTT.